Sequencing of this TCR beta chain was carried out in a study of cytomegalovirus exposure and HLA in healthy donors. Study-wide results and limits: CMV serostatus was the only immune exposure information that was available. Prediction of most subjects' HLA-A and HLA-B alleles by TCR beta sequences was reportedly accurate. Later analysis showed TCR association rates varying by HLA locus, highest for DRB1 and lowest for HLA-C. Later analysis identified several of the most significant clusters that appeared linked to common viral pathogens.

Comment on this clone: Its specificity is not known.

Trimming removed 4 bases at V and 5 bases at J, with 17 bases between. The CDR3 sequence is 15 residues long. CDR1 and CDR2 from the germline V gene are SEHNR and FQNEAQ (reference sequence). A multiplex PCR was run with 60 Vbeta primers and 13 Jbeta primers. Libraries were prepared by immunoSEQ multiplex PCR; TCRdb keeps only in-frame clonotypes and omits some of them. Of about 200,000 clones in the sample, about 82% were seen once. The sequencing input was PBMCs. This clonotype was sampled from a man aged 25-45 years in good health and CMV-seronegative. The chain couples TRBV7-9 to TRBJ1-2, with D possibly TRBD1 on 6 matching bases. The CDR3 bases are TGTGCCAGCAGCTCGATCGGACAGTCTGGTTATGGCTACACCTTC. This codes for CASSSIGQSGYGYTF. Based on the CDR3 plus reference TRBV7-9 and TRBJ1-2, the full variable domain is DTGVSQNPRHKITKRGQNVTFRCDPISEHNRLYWYRQTLGQGPEFLTYFQNEAQLEKSRLLSDRFSAERPKGSFSTLEIQRTEQGDSAMYLCASSSIGQSGYGYTFGSGTRLTVV.